This TCR beta chain was found in a study of T cell clonotyping in hematopoietic cell transplantation (dated by TCRdb to the early 2020s). About the full investigation: Pretransplant samples from recipients were collected after cytoreduction. The study collected 110 to 150 blood samples from 35 to 40 consecutive transplant recipients and their related donors. Patients were recruited between 2015 and early 2017 and followed until late 2020 or death. Study-wide conclusions, independent of this receptor: Just a small fraction of recipient repertoires overlapped with donor repertoires, and more than 97% appeared de novo at the given depth. The sample size was limited, and because cells were not sorted, the contributions of CD4 and CD8 repertoires could not be separated. A decrease in recipient TCR diversity was observed after transplant, and a progressive increase in pathologically expanded clonotypes was seen from day 30 to day 180. Broader TCR repertoire diversity after transplant was predicted by Inverse Simpson Index values from donors and from recipients before transplant.

According to the study, the label for this sample's time point signals: recipient sample about 28 days before transplant, after cytoreduction. Recipient blood was collected about 28 days before transplant and at days 30, 100 and 180 after transplant. Using Nuclei Lysis Solution, genomic DNA was extracted from unfractionated peripheral blood mononuclear cells that were either fresh or cryopreserved. The immunoSEQ assay, a bias-controlled multiplex PCR with V- and J-specific primers, was used to amplify TCR beta CDR3 regions from genomic DNA. A second PCR step added a proprietary barcode and Illumina adapter sequences to the CDR3 amplicons. An Illumina MiSeq instrument was used for sequencing of the CDR3 libraries. The authors processed their data as follows. immunoSEQ Analyzer 3.0 was used for export and quality control, with R Bioconductor and Immunarch used for downstream analyses. Only productive rearrangements in the normalized downsampled data set went into calculating the repertoire metrics. In the normalized cohort, a clonotype counted as pathologically expanded if the clonotype was larger than 5 templates. Repertoire diversity was measured with the Inverse Simpson Index. CMV-specificity analyses were carried out on the non-normalized data set to capture all clonotypes. TCRdb limited this immuneACCESS table to in-frame rearrangements with V and J called. A share of clones is missing; checked studies link under half to unresolved V genes, and the rest is unexplained. V and J calls and clone size follow that table, whereas D and trimming were derived from the DNA. A total of around 16,000 clones appear in this sample, roughly 93% of them only once. The ten largest account for roughly 1.8% of the sample.

Inclusive of the bounding cysteine and phenylalanine, the CDR3 is 15 residues long. The retained sequence is limited to the CDR3, 45 bases, with the frame set at the first base. Trimming takes 2 bases off V and 0 bases off J; junction bases not matched to a gene: 4. CDR1 and CDR2 are drawn from the germline V gene: SGHRS, YFSETQ. Worth noting for this clone: The target of this receptor is not known. No quality values exist for individual bases; no much larger clone is one base distant.

The receptor's source is a young man with biphenotypic leukemia. Some clones in this sample may be carry-over from other donors' samples. Recombination joined TRBV5-1 with TRBJ1-1; a stretch of 7 junction bases matches TRBD1. Sequenced material: peripheral blood mononuclear cells, taken before stem cell transplant. The CDR3 here reads CASSLEGAMNTEAFF. The nucleotide sequence reads TGCGCCAGCAGCTTAGAGGGGGCCATGAACACTGAAGCTTTCTTT.